This T cell receptor beta chain is from a study of blood T cell repertoires in COVID-19. Turning to the study itself: COVID-19 samples from acute and convalescent phases originated in the United States, Italy and Spain. The analysed material was cDNA or gDNA that came from T cells, B-cell-depleted T cells, or PBMCs.

Sequencing was performed with immunoSEQ multiplex PCR; in TCRdb, only in-frame clones are kept and a portion is missing. The table shows 150,000 to 200,000 clones, with about four fifths occurring only once. Trimming took 3 bases from V and 2 from J; bases not matched to a gene: 5. CDR1 and CDR2 from the germline V gene are KGHDR and SFDVKD. The CDR3 runs to 16 residues. Sequenced: peripheral blood. The V and J genes are TRBV24-1 and TRBJ2-5, with 10 bases aligning to TRBD1. The receptor comes from a woman in her sixties or seventies with COVID-19, enrolled during active disease. The CDR3 region has the DNA TGTGCCACCAGTGATCCGGGACAGGGGCATCAAGAGACCCAGTACTTC. This gives the protein CATSDPGQGHQETQYF.